The 26 T cell receptor beta chains listed next were all sequenced from one sample in a study of cytomegalovirus exposure and HLA in healthy donors. The PCR had 60 Vbeta and 13 Jbeta primers. The assay was immunoSEQ multiplex PCR, and TCRdb's table has in-frame clones only and misses some. In the table there are hundreds of thousands of clones, 70% to 85% of which are singletons. Sequencing used PBMCs. These receptors originate from a male donor in good health and CMV-seronegative.

The V and J genes are TRBV7-9 and TRBJ2-7; TRBD2 might be the D (5 bases). V lost 3 bases and J 3 bases, leaving 9 bases between the germline ends. There are 13 residues in the CDR3. Germline CDR1 SEHNR, CDR2 FQNEAQ (reference sequence). CDR3 sequence reads: CASSFGKLYEQYF. Here the CDR3 DNA reads TGTGCCAGCAGCTTCGGGAAGCTCTACGAGCAGTACTTC.

This clone was picked up one time. This chain uses TRBV21-1 with TRBJ1-5. TRBV21-1 is recorded as a pseudogene. The CDR3 extends over 18 amino acids. The CDR3, as DNA: TGTGCCAGCAGCAAAGCACCCCAGGGGAGGGCATGCAATCAGCCCCAGCATTTT. Protein sequence: CASSKAPQGRACNQPQHF.

The chain carries TRBV5-1 and TRBJ2-1, with TRBD2 matching 8 bases. The CDR3 sequence is 15 residues long. Per germline, CDR1 SGHRS and CDR2 YFSETQ. V lost 4 bases and J lost 6; bases outside the gene matches: 9. CDR3: CASSQNSGGPNEQFF. The CDR3 DNA is TGCGCCAGCAGCCAAAACTCGGGAGGGCCCAATGAGCAGTTCTTC. Combining the CDR3 with reference TRBV5-1 and TRBJ2-1 gives the whole variable domain KAGVTQTPRYLIKTRGQQVTLSCSPISGHRSVSWYQQTPGQGLQFLFEYFSETQRNKGNFPGRFSGRQFSNSRSEMNVSTLELGDSALYLCASSQNSGGPNEQFFGPGTRLTVL.

The chain has TRBV7-9 and TRBJ1-2; TRBD1 aligns across 7 bases. Germline CDR1 reads SEHNR; CDR2 reads FQNEAQ (reference sequence). The V gene end was trimmed by 5 bases and the J gene end by 5 bases; junction bases not matched to a gene: 14. The CDR3 is 16 amino acids. The CDR3 spells CASSPITGEYVYGYTF. The DNA of the CDR3 is TGTGCCAGCAGCCCCATAACAGGGGAATATGTGTATGGCTACACCTTC.

The chain links TRBV5-6 to TRBJ1-4, with D perhaps TRBD1 (6 bases). The CDR3 contains 15 residues. Trimming pared 1 base from V and 8 bases from J, leaving 15 bases between. Germline V gives CDR1 SGHDT, CDR2 YYEEEE. DNA for the CDR3: TGTGCCAGCAGCTTGTTGATAGGGGGGGGCGAAAAACTGTTTTTT. Its protein product is CASSLLIGGGEKLFF.

The chain uses TRBV6-5 and TRBJ2-3; TRBD1 matches 9 bases. The V gene end was trimmed by 2 bases and the J gene end by 3 bases; junction bases not matched to a gene: 3. Germline V gene data show CDR1 as MNHEY and CDR2 as SVGAGI. This CDR3 is built from 15 residues. The CDR3 protein is CASSYVGQGTDTQYF. The CDR3 DNA reads TGTGCCAGCAGTTACGTGGGACAGGGAACAGATACGCAGTATTTT.

The chain carries TRBV9 and TRBJ1-1, with no clear D. Germline CDR1 and CDR2: SGDLS and YYNGEE. The CDR3 contains 14 residues. The V end was cut by 4 bases, the J end by 0 bases, with 10 bases between. The chain's CDR3 is CASSPRLLNTEAFF. Here the CDR3 DNA reads TGTGCCAGCAGCCCCAGACTGTTGAACACTGAAGCTTTCTTT.

V is TRBV7-9 and J is TRBJ1-1; D is possibly TRBD1 (5 bases). The germline CDR1 and CDR2 sequences are SEHNR and FQNEAQ (reference sequence). This CDR3 is built from 12 residues. The V end lost 5 bases, the J end lost 2 bases, and 6 bases lay between the germline ends. The CDR3 region has the DNA TGTGCCAGCAGCCAGGGAAACACTGAAGCTTTCTTT. This encodes CASSQGNTEAFF. The full variable domain, its missing parts supplied by reference TRBV7-9 and TRBJ1-1, is DTGVSQNPRHKITKRGQNVTFRCDPISEHNRLYWYRQTLGQGPEFLTYFQNEAQLEKSRLLSDRFSAERPKGSFSTLEIQRTEQGDSAMYLCASSQGNTEAFFGQGTRLTVV.

This clone was seen a few times. This chain uses TRBV6-1 with TRBJ2-4; TRBD2 matches at 11 bases. This CDR3 spans 14 amino acids. Germline V gives CDR1 MNHNS, CDR2 SASEGT. The junction had 1 base not matched to a gene; V was cut back by 4 bases and J by 5 bases. CDR3 in amino acids: CASSGTSGQNIQYF. The CDR3 bases are TGTGCCAGCAGTGGGACTAGCGGGCAAAACATTCAGTACTTC.

This rearrangement joins TRBV19 to TRBJ2-3; TRBD2 matches 8 bases. The CDR3 consists of 17 residues. V was clipped by 5 bases and J by 3 bases; unmatched bases: 13. Per the germline V gene, CDR1 is LNHDA and CDR2 is SQIVND (reference sequence). As DNA, the CDR3 is TGTGCCAGTAGTCTAGGTACAGCGGGAGTAGGAACAGATACGCAGTATTTT. The encoded protein is CASSLGTAGVGTDTQYF.

The V gene is TRBV5-4, the J gene TRBJ2-1; 8 bases align to TRBD2. This CDR3 is built from 15 residues. Trimming took 2 bases from V and 6 from J; bases not matched to a gene: 7. Germline V gene sequence: CDR1 SGHNT, CDR2 YYREEE (reference sequence). CDR3: CASSFAAGVPNEQFF. CDR3 nucleotide sequence: TGTGCCAGCAGCTTCGCAGCGGGAGTCCCCAATGAGCAGTTCTTC.

The chain joins TRBV10-2 to TRBJ2-7, with D perhaps matching TRBD2 (5 bases). V dropped 6 bases and J dropped 2 bases, with 14 bases sitting between them. From germline, CDR1 is WSHSY and CDR2 SAAADI. This CDR3 comprises 14 residues. The CDR3 nucleotides read TGCGCCAGCAGCGGCCATCGGGATGCCTACGAGCAGTACTTC. The encoded protein is CASSGHRDAYEQYF.

The rearrangement uses TRBV7-6 and TRBJ2-1; maybe TRBD2 (5 bases). Germline loops: CDR1 SGHVS, CDR2 FNYEAQ. The CDR3 runs to 16 residues. Trimming removed 1 base at V and 4 bases at J, with 14 bases between. As DNA, the CDR3 is TGTGCCAGCAGCTTAGACGTTGGGCGGGCTTACAATGAGCAGTTCTTC. This codes for CASSLDVGRAYNEQFF.

The CDR3 is CASSLRGMNTEAFF. In nucleotides, the CDR3 is TGTGCCAGCAGCCTCAGGGGGATGAACACTGAAGCTTTCTTT. The chain links TRBV7-3 to TRBJ1-1; TRBD1 matches at 7 bases. The germline V gene has CDR1 SGHTA and CDR2 FQGTGA. V trimming: 5 bases; J trimming: 0 bases; junction bases outside the gene matches: 3. The CDR3 covers 14 residues.

The V gene is TRBV5-1, the J gene TRBJ2-5, with D uncertain. The V end was cut by 0 bases, the J end by 5 bases, with 14 bases between. Germline CDR1 reads SGHRS; CDR2 reads YFSETQ. This CDR3 contains 15 residues. CDR3 amino acids: CASSLVVNSLETQYF. The CDR3 bases are TGCGCCAGCAGCTTGGTTGTCAACAGTCTGGAGACCCAGTACTTC.

In DNA form, the CDR3 reads TGTGCCAGCAGTTACTCTAGCGGCCTCTCCTACGAGCAGTACTTC. It is translated as CASSYSSGLSYEQYF. J is TRBJ2-7 and V is TRBV6-5; perhaps TRBD2 as D (6 bases). This CDR3 has 15 residues. Trimming took off 0 bases at V and 0 bases at J, with 9 bases between the two ends. The V gene's germline CDR1 is MNHEY and CDR2 SVGAGI.

The CDR3 spells CASSYRQGPDNEQFF. The CDR3 bases are TGTGCCAGCAGCTACAGACAGGGCCCCGACAATGAGCAGTTCTTC. This rearrangement joins TRBV14 to TRBJ2-1; 7 nucleotides align to TRBD1. Looked up from germline, CDR1 is SGHDN and CDR2 is FVKESK. The length of the CDR3 is 15 residues. Trimming cost V 5 bases and J 5 bases; bases outside gene matches: 9. Full variable domain (rest looked up from reference TRBV14 and TRBJ2-1): EAGVTQFPSHSVIEKGQTVTLRCDPISGHDNLYWYRRVMGKEIKFLLHFVKESKQDESGMPNNRFLAERTGGTYSTLKVQPAELEDSGVYFCASSYRQGPDNEQFFGPGTRLTVL.

This clone came up a few times. The V and J genes are TRBV11-2 and TRBJ2-1; maybe TRBD1 (6 bases). In germline, CDR1 is SGHAT, CDR2 FQNNGV. V gave up 3 bases and J gave up 1 base, with 10 bases separating them. CDR3 length equals 15 residues. DNA for the CDR3: TGTGCCAGCAGCTTCCGGGACACGTCCTACAATGAGCAGTTCTTC. Residues: CASSFRDTSYNEQFF.

The chain is built from TRBV5-6 and TRBJ2-5, with TRBD2 identical over 7 bases. Matching the DNA end better, TRBJ2-7 makes the J call doubtful. CDR1 is SGHDT, CDR2 YYEEEE, per germline. The CDR3 sequence is 15 residues long. CDR3 protein: CASSLVAGEAYEQYF. As DNA, the CDR3 is TGTGCCAGCAGCTTGGTAGCGGGTGAGGCCTACGAGCAGTACTTC.

About this clone itself: This specimen includes other DNA sequences encoding the same CDR3. The V call is TRBV9, the J call TRBJ2-2, with 11 bases fitting TRBD1. This CDR3 is 15 amino acids long. V shed 0 bases and J 7 bases; nucleotides not matched to a gene: 2. The germline gives CDR1 SGDLS, CDR2 YYNGEE. Here the CDR3 reads CASSVGTGGIGELFF. Written as DNA, the CDR3 is TGTGCCAGCAGCGTAGGGACAGGGGGCATCGGGGAGCTGTTTTTT.

This chain joins TRBV5-1 and TRBJ2-3; 14 nucleotides agree with TRBD2. The CDR3 sequence is 16 residues long. Looked up from germline, CDR1 is SGHRS and CDR2 is YFSETQ. With 3 bases clipped from V and 4 bases from J, the junction kept 4 bases outside the gene matches. CDR3 sequence reads: CASSSRLAGGSDTQYF. The CDR3 region has the DNA TGCGCCAGCAGCTCGCGACTAGCGGGGGGGTCAGATACGCAGTATTTT.

The CDR3 region is CASSEKDGRWEAFF. CDR3 DNA sequence: TGCGCCAGCAGTGAAAAGGACGGGCGCTGGGAGGCTTTCTTT. The rearrangement uses TRBV10-1 and TRBJ1-1; D call uncertain. The germline gives CDR1 WNHNN, CDR2 SYGVQD (reference sequence). This CDR3 contains 14 residues. V dropped 3 bases and J dropped 11 bases, with 19 bases sitting between them.

The genes are TRBV19 and TRBJ2-7, with a weak D call TRBD2 (7 bases). V was cut by 5 bases and J by 3 bases, with 26 bases left in between. Germline CDR1 is LNHDA and CDR2 is SQIVND (reference sequence). The CDR3 has 18 residues. The CDR3 nucleotides read TGTGCCAGTAGTGCGGGACACATGCCGGGACTACTTCTCTACGAGCAGTACTTC. This encodes CASSAGHMPGLLLYEQYF.

The chain joins TRBV6-5 to TRBJ1-3; tentative D call: TRBD1 (6 bases). The CDR3 is 15 residues long. Trimming stripped 6 bases from V and 2 bases from J, with 14 bases between. Germline V gene data show CDR1 as MNHEY and CDR2 as SVGAGI. CDR3 sequence: CASRGTGFPGNTIYF. The CDR3 DNA is TGTGCCAGCAGGGGTACAGGGTTCCCTGGAAACACCATATATTTT.

This clone was seen a single time. V is TRBV25-1 and J is TRBJ2-5, with unresolved D. Germline loops: CDR1 MGHDK, CDR2 SYGVNS. V was pared by 3 bases and J by 5 bases, with 7 bases between. The CDR3 extends over 12 amino acids. As DNA, the CDR3 is TGTGCCAGCAGTGACCCGAGTGAGACCCAGTACTTC. Its translation is CASSDPSETQYF.

V usage is TRBV27 and J usage is TRBJ2-7; D gene uncertain. Germline values: CDR1 MNHEY, CDR2 SMNVEV (reference sequence). The CDR3 is 11 residues long. V was pared by 6 bases and J by 1 base, with 4 bases between. The CDR3 region has the DNA TGTGCCAGCAGCGTTTCCTACGAGCAGTACTTC. The encoded protein is CASSVSYEQYF.